This T cell receptor (beta chain) came from a study of T cells in tuberculosis. Study details: T cells were selected with CD1B tetramers loaded with glucose monomycolate.

Thawed, overnight-rested PBMC were stained with GMM-loaded CD1B tetramer, viability dye and anti-CD3, then sorted. C32 glucose monomycolate from Rhodococcus equi was loaded onto the CD1B tetramers. Profiling relied on immunoSEQ multiplex PCR, and the TCRdb table lists in-frame clones only, not all of them. There are approximately 59,000 clones in the sample; 81% occur only once, and about 13% lies in the top ten. Germline loops: CDR1 KGHSH, CDR2 LQKENI. Unmatched junction bases numbered 2, after V lost 6 bases and J lost 4 bases. This CDR3 is built from 13 residues. The sequence was collected from an adult woman with latent tuberculosis. What was sequenced was CD1b-GMM tetramer-negative cells sorted from PBMCs. The chain carries TRBV18 and TRBJ2-3; TRBD1 matches 9 bases. DNA for the CDR3: TGTGCCAGCTCCGGGGACAGGGCAGATACGCAGTATTTT. This encodes CASSGDRADTQYF.